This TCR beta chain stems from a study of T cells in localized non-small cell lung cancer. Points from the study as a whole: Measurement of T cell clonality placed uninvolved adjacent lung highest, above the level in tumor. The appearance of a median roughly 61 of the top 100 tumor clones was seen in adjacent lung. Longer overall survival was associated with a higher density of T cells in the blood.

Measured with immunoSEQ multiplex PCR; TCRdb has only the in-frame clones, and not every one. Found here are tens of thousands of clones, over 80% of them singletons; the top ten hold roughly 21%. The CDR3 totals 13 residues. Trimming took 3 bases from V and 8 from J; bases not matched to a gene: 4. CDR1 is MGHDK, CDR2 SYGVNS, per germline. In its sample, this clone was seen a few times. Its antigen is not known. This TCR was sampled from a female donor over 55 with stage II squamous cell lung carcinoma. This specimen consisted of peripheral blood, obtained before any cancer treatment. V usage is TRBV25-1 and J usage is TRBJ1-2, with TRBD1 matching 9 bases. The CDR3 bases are TGTGCCAGCAGTGACGGGACAGGGCAGGGCTACACCTTC. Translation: CASSDGTGQGYTF.